These 13 T cell receptor beta chains were sequenced from one sample in a study of CD8+ T cells in alopecia areata. It was cDNA, reverse transcribed from extracted RNA, that served as the sequencing template. Data came from immunoSEQ multiplex PCR; TCRdb stores just in-frame clones and leaves some out. The repertoire holds nearly 200,000 clones, with 55% to 70% as singletons. Treatment given: oral pan-JAK inhibitor, 5-10 mg twice daily. Source: CD4+ T cells sorted from blood, taken at week 24, from a patient treated with tofacitinib. The receptors come from a human donor with alopecia areata.

The V call is TRBV29-1, the J call TRBJ1-1, with unresolved D. The ends were cut back, 4 bases at V and 4 bases at J, with 10 bases in the middle. The V gene's germline CDR1 is SQVTM and CDR2 ANQGSEA. CDR3 length: 12 residues. The DNA of the CDR3 is TGCAGCGTTGGGGTTTTCGGCACTGAAGCTTTCTTT. It encodes CSVGVFGTEAFF.

The genes are TRBV19 and TRBJ2-5; TRBD2 agrees at 10 bases. The CDR3 contains 14 residues. Looked up from germline, CDR1 is LNHDA and CDR2 is SQIVND (reference sequence). The junction had 6 bases not matched to a gene; V was cut back by 10 bases and J by 1 base. Here the CDR3 DNA reads TGTGCCACCAGCTCTAGCGGGGGCCAAGAGACCCAGTACTTC. It encodes CATSSSGGQETQYF. The full variable domain, rest sourced from reference TRBV19 and TRBJ2-5, is DGGITQSPKYLFRKEGQNVTLSCEQNLNHDAMYWYRQDPGQGLRLIYYSQIVNDFQKGDIAEGYSVSREKKESFPLTVTSAQKNPTAFYLCATSSSGGQETQYFGPGTRLLVL.

This clone was seen at least ten times. The chain combines TRBV2 with TRBJ1-2; 9 nucleotides line up with TRBD1. The CDR3 totals 14 residues. The germline V gene encodes CDR1 SNHLY and CDR2 FYNNEI. V was pared by 2 bases and J by 5 bases, with 3 bases of the junction left unmatched. The DNA of the CDR3 is TGTGCCAGCAGTGAATCCGGGACAGGGTATGGCTACACCTTC. This encodes CASSESGTGYGYTF.

The gene calls are TRBV7-2 and TRBJ2-3; D is perhaps TRBD2 (5 bases). Germline V lookup: CDR1 SGHTA, CDR2 FQGNSA. This CDR3 spans 16 amino acids. Trimming took off 3 bases at V and 1 base at J, with 14 bases between the two ends. The CDR3 nucleotides are TGTGCCAGCAGCTTGTGGACGGGGTATGGCACAGATACGCAGTATTTT. It codes for CASSLWTGYGTDTQYF.

A few counts support this clone. The rearrangement links TRBV9 to TRBJ1-6, with D possibly TRBD1 on 5 matching bases. Between the trimmed V and J ends, which lost 0 bases and 8 bases, there was a span of 9 bases. The germline gives CDR1 SGDLS, CDR2 YYNGEE. The CDR3 has 14 residues. CDR3 bases: TGTGCCAGCAGCGTAGCGACAGCCGATTCACCCCTCCACTTT. This translates into CASSVATADSPLHF. Drawing the rest from reference TRBV9 and TRBJ1-6, the complete variable domain is DSGVTQTPKHLITATGQRVTLRCSPRSGDLSVYWYQQSLDQGLQFLIQYYNGEERAKGNILERFSAQQFPDLHSELNLSSLELGDSALYFCASSVATADSPLHFGNGTRLTVT.

Only a few counts were recorded for this clone. The chain links TRBV29-1 to TRBJ2-7, with 7 positions matching TRBD1. The CDR3 contains 12 residues. With 6 bases clipped from V and 4 bases from J, the junction kept 6 bases outside the gene matches. Germline assignment: CDR1 SQVTM and CDR2 ANQGSEA. The CDR3 protein is CSVKPTGYEQYF. The CDR3 bases are TGCAGCGTGAAACCGACAGGGTACGAGCAGTACTTC.

Regarding this clone: The junction does not match germline at one end; this may be a read error. The chain has TRBV6-5 and TRBJ1-4; possibly TRBD1 for D (5 bases). The germline V gene has CDR1 MNHEY and CDR2 SVGAGI. The CDR3 consists of 13 residues. CDR3 coding DNA: TGTGCCAGCGGTTATGACAGTAATGAAAAACTGTTTTTT. Its protein is CASGYDSNEKLFF.

The V call is TRBV7-2, the J call TRBJ2-1; tentatively, D is TRBD1 or TRBD2 (6 bases each). Trimming pared 5 bases from V and 2 bases from J, leaving 25 bases between. Germline V gene lookup returns CDR1 SGHTA and CDR2 FQGNSA. The CDR3 runs to 19 residues. In nucleotides, the CDR3 is TGTGCCAGCAGCGGACGTGGGGCACAGGGAGGAGGTCCCTACAATGAGCAGTTCTTC. Its translation is CASSGRGAQGGGPYNEQFF.

This clone was seen only a few times. V and J are TRBV4-1 and TRBJ2-3, with TRBD2 identical over 15 bases. CDR1 MGHRA and CDR2 YSYEKL come from the germline V gene. V shed 1 base and J 1 base; nucleotides not matched to a gene: 0. This CDR3 region has 17 residues. The CDR3 is CASSQGTSGGGTDTQYF. The CDR3 DNA follows: TGCGCCAGCAGCCAAGGGACTAGCGGGGGGGGCACAGATACGCAGTATTTT.

The chain recombines TRBV7-2 with TRBJ1-2; no clear D. Germline V lookup: CDR1 SGHTA, CDR2 FQGNSA. Trimming shortened V by 5 bases and J by 3 bases, and 10 bases separated the two germline ends. The CDR3 sequence is 13 residues long. As DNA, the CDR3 is TGTGCCAGCAGCCCGCAGGCGGACTATGGCTACACCTTC. This gives the protein CASSPQADYGYTF.

CDR3 amino acids: CASSFSREAFF. CDR3 bases: TGTGCCAGCAGCTTTTCCCGTGAAGCTTTCTTT. The chain is built from TRBV7-9 and TRBJ1-1; D not certain. Per the germline V gene, CDR1 is SEHNR and CDR2 is FQNEAQ (reference sequence). This CDR3 has 11 residues. With 3 bases removed from V and 7 bases from J, the gap between germline ends came to 6 bases.

In this sample, this clone turned up once. This chain joins TRBV7-8 and TRBJ2-3; 9 positions agree with TRBD2. This CDR3 contains 15 residues. V was clipped by 6 bases and J by 8 bases; unmatched bases: 12. From germline, CDR1 is SGHVS and CDR2 FQNEAQ. DNA for the CDR3: TGTGCCAGCAGACATCCCGGGACTAGCTTCGCTACGCAGTATTTT. Translating it yields CASRHPGTSFATQYF.

This rearrangement joins TRBV4-2 to TRBJ1-5; D gene ambiguous. The germline V gene has CDR1 LGHNA and CDR2 YNFKEQ. The V end lost 0 bases, the J end lost 3 bases, and 12 bases lay between the germline ends. This CDR3 has 16 amino acids. CDR3 bases: TGTGCCAGCAGCCAAGATCATCGGACGGACAATCAGCCCCAGCATTTT. Residues: CASSQDHRTDNQPQHF.